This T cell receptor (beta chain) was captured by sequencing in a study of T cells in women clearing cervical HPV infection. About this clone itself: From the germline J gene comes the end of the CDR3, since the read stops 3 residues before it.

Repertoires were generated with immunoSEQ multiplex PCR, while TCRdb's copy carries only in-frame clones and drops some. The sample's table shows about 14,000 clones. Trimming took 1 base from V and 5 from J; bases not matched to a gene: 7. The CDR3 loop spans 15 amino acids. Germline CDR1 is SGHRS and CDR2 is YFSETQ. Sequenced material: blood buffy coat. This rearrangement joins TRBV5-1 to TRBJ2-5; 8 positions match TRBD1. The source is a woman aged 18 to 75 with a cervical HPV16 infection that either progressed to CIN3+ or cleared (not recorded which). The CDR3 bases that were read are TGCGCCAGCAGCTTGAACCAGGGGGCCGGGGAGACC. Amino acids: CASSLNQGAGET. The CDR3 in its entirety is CASSLNQGAGETQYF. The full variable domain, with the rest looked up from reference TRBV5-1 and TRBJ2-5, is KAGVTQTPRYLIKTRGQQVTLSCSPISGHRSVSWYQQTPGQGLQFLFEYFSETQRNKGNFPGRFSGRQFSNSRSEMNVSTLELGDSALYLCASSLNQGAGETQYFGPGTRLLVL.